Presented here are 19 T cell receptor beta chains from one specimen sequenced in a study of T-cell reconstitution after alpha-beta-depleted transplantation in children. During its preparation, the TCRbeta library received unique molecular identifiers. TCRdb itself ran the PCR reads through MiXCR, one entry per CDR3 protein. The repertoire consists of some 440,000 distinct CDR3 sequences, with roughly 16% occurring once and the leading ten covering around 30%. Sequences were derived from PBMCs, mostly from graft donor cells, sampled 360 days after TCRalphabeta/CD19-depleted stem cell transplant. The origin of the receptors is a boy less than two years old who had a stem cell transplant for Wiskott-Aldrich syndrome, so the T cells may come from the graft donor.

This clonotype was recorded a few times. The CDR3 loop reads CASSLFRRGSNEQYF. DNA for the CDR3: TGTGCCAGCAGCTTATTCCGAAGGGGTAGCAACGAGCAGTACTTC. V is TRBV13 and J is TRBJ2-7, with D maybe TRBD1 (5 bases). The germline CDR1 and CDR2 sequences are PRHDT and FYEKMQ (reference sequence). Trimming took off 2 bases at V and 5 bases at J, with 16 bases between the two ends. The CDR3 contains 15 residues. The full variable domain, completed using reference TRBV13 and TRBJ2-7, is AAGVIQSPRHLIKEKRETATLKCYPIPRHDTVYWYQQGPGQDPQFLISFYEKMQSDKGSIPDRFSAQQFSDYHSELNMSSLELGDSALYFCASSLFRRGSNEQYFGPGTRLTVT.

The gene calls are TRBV3-1 and TRBJ2-3; no definite D call. In germline, CDR1 is LGHDT, CDR2 YNNKEL (reference sequence). This CDR3 has 15 amino acids. The V and J ends lost 0 bases and 6 bases respectively, with 13 bases between them. This CDR3 reads CASSQDPSVADTQYF. As DNA, the CDR3 is TGTGCCAGCAGCCAAGATCCCTCGGTCGCGGATACGCAGTATTTT.

The chain employs TRBV5-1 and TRBJ2-7; the D is unclear. CDR3 length equals 14 residues. Germline V gene data show CDR1 as SGHRS and CDR2 as YFSETQ. The V gene lost 4 bases and the J gene lost 1 base, with 12 bases spanning the gap. The CDR3 bases are TGCGCCAGCAGCGTGGACCTCCGGTCCTACGAGCAGTACTTC. This codes for CASSVDLRSYEQYF.

This clonotype was observed a few times. The gene calls are TRBV28 and TRBJ2-7, with 11 bases lining up with TRBD2. The V gene end was trimmed by 3 bases and the J gene end by 3 bases; junction bases not matched to a gene: 7. This CDR3 is 16 amino acids long. Germline V gene sequence: CDR1 MDHEN, CDR2 SYDVKM. The CDR3 loop is CASSLIPGTSGYEQYF. The CDR3 DNA sequence: TGTGCCAGCAGTTTGATTCCCGGGACTAGCGGCTACGAGCAGTACTTC.

The genes are TRBV29-1 and TRBJ2-1, with D perhaps TRBD2 (6 bases). Germline CDR1 SQVTM, CDR2 ANQGSEA. V was shortened by 2 bases and J by 2 bases, with 13 bases between the two germline ends. The CDR3 is made up of 15 amino acids. CDR3 region: CSVELLALTYNEQFF. CDR3 in DNA: TGCAGCGTTGAACTCCTAGCGCTTACCTACAATGAGCAGTTCTTC.

V usage is TRBV20-1 and J usage is TRBJ1-1; 9 bases agree with TRBD1. CDR1 DFQATT and CDR2 SNEGSKA come from the germline V gene (reference sequence). V was pared by 3 bases and J by 4 bases, with 6 bases of the junction left unmatched. This CDR3 has 14 amino acids. The DNA for the CDR3 is TGCAGTGCTAGCCCGGGACAGGGCGCCACTGAAGCTTTCTTT. Its translation is CSASPGQGATEAFF.

The V call is TRBV4-2, the J call TRBJ1-6; possible D gene TRBD1, 5 bases. The germline gives CDR1 LGHNA, CDR2 YNFKEQ. V lost 1 base and J lost 11, with 9 bases in between. CDR3 size: 13 residues. The CDR3 DNA follows: TGTGCCAGCAGCCAAGCGCAGGGAGCACCCCTCCACTTT. Translated, it gives CASSQAQGAPLHF.

The CDR3 sequence is CASSIGLASNEQFF. The CDR3 DNA is TGTGCCAGCAGCATCGGACTAGCTTCCAATGAGCAGTTCTTC. The chain employs TRBV11-3 and TRBJ2-1; 8 nucleotides match TRBD2. This CDR3 has 14 residues. V was clipped by 5 bases and J by 6 bases; unmatched bases: 6. Germline lookup yields CDR1 SGHNT and CDR2 YENEEA.

The chain employs TRBV7-7 and TRBJ2-5; perhaps TRBD2 as D (5 bases). V shed 3 bases and J shed 0 bases, with 8 bases lying between them. The CDR3 contains 14 residues. CDR1 and CDR2 from the germline V gene are SSHAT and FNYEAQ (reference sequence). CDR3 loop: CASSLRADQETQYF. CDR3 nucleotides: TGTGCCAGCAGCTTGCGGGCAGACCAAGAGACCCAGTACTTC.

This clonotype was detected only a few times. V gene TRBV20-1 combines with J gene TRBJ2-1; 9 positions match TRBD2. J gave up 9 bases and V 1 base, and 4 bases lay outside the gene matches. Germline CDR1 reads DFQATT; CDR2 reads SNEGSKA (reference sequence). The CDR3 has 13 amino acids. CDR3 loop: CSARVGLASEQFF. DNA for the CDR3: TGCAGTGCTAGAGTCGGACTAGCGAGTGAGCAGTTCTTC.

The chain joins TRBV27 to TRBJ2-7, with D perhaps matching TRBD1 or TRBD2 (5 bases each). Germline V lookup: CDR1 MNHEY, CDR2 SMNVEV (reference sequence). V lost 6 bases and J 0 bases, leaving 12 bases between the germline ends. The length of the CDR3 is 14 residues. The CDR3 loop reads CASRRGNPSYEQYF. In DNA, the CDR3 is TGTGCCAGCAGGAGGGGTAACCCCTCCTACGAGCAGTACTTC.

This clonotype was detected a few times. The chain combines TRBV7-9 with TRBJ2-7, with D possibly matching TRBD1 (7 bases). This CDR3 contains 15 residues. V was cut by 3 bases and J by 2 bases, with 14 bases left in between. CDR1 and CDR2 (germline): SEHNR, FQNEAQ (reference sequence). CDR3 protein: CASSFRGTRTYEQYF. In nucleotides, the CDR3 is TGTGCCAGCAGCTTCAGGGGGACTCGCACCTACGAGCAGTACTTC.

This clonotype was seen just once. This may be a read error, as it is one base from a much larger clone. The rearrangement links TRBV3-1 to TRBJ2-5, with D tentatively TRBD1 (6 bases). In germline, CDR1 is LGHDT, CDR2 YNNKEL (reference sequence). V lost 11 bases and J 1 base, leaving 23 bases between the germline ends. This CDR3 contains 16 residues. As DNA, the CDR3 is TGTGCCGCAGGACACCCAGATAAAGGGGGCCAAGAGACCCAGTACTTC. It specifies CAAGHPDKGGQETQYF.

Only a few counts were recorded for this clonotype. The chain employs TRBV3-1 and TRBJ2-1; TRBD2 aligns across 7 bases. This CDR3 is 16 amino acids long. V trimming: 4 bases; J trimming: 4 bases; junction bases outside the gene matches: 10. Germline values: CDR1 LGHDT, CDR2 YNNKEL (reference sequence). Here the CDR3 reads CASSPYRPGLYNEQFF. CDR3 sequence (DNA): TGTGCCAGCAGCCCCTACCGTCCGGGACTATACAATGAGCAGTTCTTC.

This chain joins TRBV28 and TRBJ2-3, with D perhaps TRBD1 (5 bases). CDR3 length: 15 amino acids. V was pared by 4 bases and J by 2 bases, with 13 bases between. From germline, CDR1 is MDHEN and CDR2 SYDVKM. CDR3 coding DNA: TGTGCCAGCAGTTCGAGACAGAGCCACACAGATACGCAGTATTTT. Residues: CASSSRQSHTDTQYF.

This clonotype was seen a few times. The chain uses TRBV7-9 and TRBJ2-5, with D unresolved. Germline V lookup: CDR1 SEHNR, CDR2 FQNEAQ (reference sequence). V lost 2 bases and J lost 5, with 6 bases in between. The CDR3 is 12 amino acids. Here the CDR3 reads CASSLFKETQYF. CDR3 in DNA: TGTGCCAGCAGCTTATTTAAGGAGACCCAGTACTTC.

This clonotype came up a few times. This chain connects TRBV6-1 to TRBJ2-3, with unresolved D. Trimming shortened V by 6 bases and J by 1 base, and 11 bases separated the two germline ends. This CDR3 is built from 14 residues. Germline V lookup: CDR1 MNHNS, CDR2 SASEGT. The chain's CDR3 is CASSRAGRTDTQYF. CDR3 in DNA: TGTGCCAGCAGCCGAGCTGGTCGCACAGATACGCAGTATTTT.

This clonotype turned up a few times. V usage is TRBV10-2 and J usage is TRBJ1-1; D call uncertain. The CDR3 totals 13 residues. CDR1 is WSHSY and CDR2 is SAAADI in the germline V gene. Trimming pared 3 bases from V and 0 bases from J, leaving 5 bases between. The CDR3 spells CASSDAVNTEAFF. CDR3 DNA sequence: TGCGCCAGCAGTGACGCGGTGAACACTGAAGCTTTCTTT.

This clonotype was seen at least ten times. This rearrangement joins TRBV6-5 to TRBJ2-1; maybe TRBD2 (6 bases). CDR1 MNHEY and CDR2 SVGAGI come from the germline V gene. There are 16 residues in the CDR3. V shed 1 base and J shed 9 bases, with 19 bases lying between them. For the CDR3, the DNA is TGTGCCAGCAGTTACTTCCGATTGGGGAGGTTGGGTGAGCAGTTCTTC. It translates to CASSYFRLGRLGEQFF.